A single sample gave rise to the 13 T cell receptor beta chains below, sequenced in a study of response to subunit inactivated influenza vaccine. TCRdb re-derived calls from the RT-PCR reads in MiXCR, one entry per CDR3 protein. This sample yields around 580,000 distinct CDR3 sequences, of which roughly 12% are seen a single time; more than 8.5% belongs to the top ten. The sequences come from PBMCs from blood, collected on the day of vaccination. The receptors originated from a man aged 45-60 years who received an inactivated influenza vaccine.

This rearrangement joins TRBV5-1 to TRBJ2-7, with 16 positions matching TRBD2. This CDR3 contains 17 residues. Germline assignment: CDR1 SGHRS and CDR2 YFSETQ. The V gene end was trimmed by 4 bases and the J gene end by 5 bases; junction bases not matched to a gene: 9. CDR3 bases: TGCGCCAGCAGCGAGCTACCGGGACTAGCGGGAGGGCACGAGCAGTACTTC. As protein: CASSELPGLAGGHEQYF.

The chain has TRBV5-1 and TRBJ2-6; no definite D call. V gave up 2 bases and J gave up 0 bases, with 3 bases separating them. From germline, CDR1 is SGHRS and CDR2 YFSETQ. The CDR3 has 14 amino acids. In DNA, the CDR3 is TGCGCCAGCAGCTTACCCTCTGGGGCCAACGTCCTGACTTTC. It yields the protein CASSLPSGANVLTF.

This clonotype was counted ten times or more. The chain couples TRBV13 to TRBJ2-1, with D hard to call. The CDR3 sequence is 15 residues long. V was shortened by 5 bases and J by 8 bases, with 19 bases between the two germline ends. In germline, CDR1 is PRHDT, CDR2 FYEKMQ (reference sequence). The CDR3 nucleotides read TGTGCCAGCAGCAATACGGACGTGGAACCCTATGAGCAGTTCTTC. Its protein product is CASSNTDVEPYEQFF.

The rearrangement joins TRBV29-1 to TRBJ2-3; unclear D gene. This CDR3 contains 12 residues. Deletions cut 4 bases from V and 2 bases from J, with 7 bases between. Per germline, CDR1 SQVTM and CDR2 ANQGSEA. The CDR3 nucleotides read TGCAGCGTTGTGACTCCCACAGATACGCAGTATTTT. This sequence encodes CSVVTPTDTQYF.

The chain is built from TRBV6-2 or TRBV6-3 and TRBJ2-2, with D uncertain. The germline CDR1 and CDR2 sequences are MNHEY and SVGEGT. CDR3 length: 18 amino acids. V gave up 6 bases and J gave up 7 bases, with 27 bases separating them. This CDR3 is CASSYPTSTSRRRGELFF. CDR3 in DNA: TGTGCCAGCAGCTACCCGACCAGCACCTCCAGACGGCGCGGGGAGCTGTTTTTT.

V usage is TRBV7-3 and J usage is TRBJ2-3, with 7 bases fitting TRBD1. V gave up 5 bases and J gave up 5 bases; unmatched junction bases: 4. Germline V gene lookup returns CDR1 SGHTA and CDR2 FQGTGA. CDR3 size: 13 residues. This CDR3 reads CASSKRQGDTQYF. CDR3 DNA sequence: TGTGCCAGCAGCAAAAGACAGGGAGATACGCAGTATTTT. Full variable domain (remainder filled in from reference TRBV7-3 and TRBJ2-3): GAGVSQTPSNKVTEKGKYVELRCDPISGHTALYWYRQSLGQGPEFLIYFQGTGAADDSGLPNDRFFAVRPEGSVSTLKIQRTERGDSAVYLCASSKRQGDTQYFGPGTRLTVL.

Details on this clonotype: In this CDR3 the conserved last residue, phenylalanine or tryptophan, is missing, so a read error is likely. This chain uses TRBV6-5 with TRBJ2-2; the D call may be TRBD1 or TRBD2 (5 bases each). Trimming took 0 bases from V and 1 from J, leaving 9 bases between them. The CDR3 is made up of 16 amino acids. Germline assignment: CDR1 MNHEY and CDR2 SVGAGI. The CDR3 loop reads CASSYSRGGNTGELFY. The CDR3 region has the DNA TGTGCCAGCAGTTACTCGCGTGGGGGGAACACCGGGGAGCTGTTTTAT.

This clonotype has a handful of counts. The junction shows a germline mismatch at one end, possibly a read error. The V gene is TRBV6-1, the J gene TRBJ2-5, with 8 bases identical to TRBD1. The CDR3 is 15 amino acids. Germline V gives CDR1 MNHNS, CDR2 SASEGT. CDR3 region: CASSKADRAKETQYF. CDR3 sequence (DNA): TGTGCCAGCAGTAAAGCGGACAGGGCTAAAGAGACCCAGTACTTC.

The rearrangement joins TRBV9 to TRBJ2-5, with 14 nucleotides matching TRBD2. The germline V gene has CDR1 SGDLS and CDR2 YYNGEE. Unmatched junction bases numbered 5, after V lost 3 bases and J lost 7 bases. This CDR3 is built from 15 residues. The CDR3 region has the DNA TGTGCCAGCAGCGGAGGACTAGCGGGAGGATTGACCCAGTACTTC. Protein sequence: CASSGGLAGGLTQYF.

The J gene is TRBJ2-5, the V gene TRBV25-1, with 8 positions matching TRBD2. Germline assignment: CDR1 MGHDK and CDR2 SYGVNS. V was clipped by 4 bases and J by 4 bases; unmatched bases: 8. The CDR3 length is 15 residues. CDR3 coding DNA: TGTGCCAGCAGTGCCAGCGGGGGACCTATAGAGACCCAGTACTTC. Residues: CASSASGGPIETQYF.

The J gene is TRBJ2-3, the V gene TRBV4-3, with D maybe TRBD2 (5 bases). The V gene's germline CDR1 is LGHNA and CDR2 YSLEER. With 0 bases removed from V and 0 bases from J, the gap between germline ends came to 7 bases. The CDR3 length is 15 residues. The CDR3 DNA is TGCGCCAGCAGCCAAGAACGGACTAGCACAGATACGCAGTATTTT. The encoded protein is CASSQERTSTDTQYF.

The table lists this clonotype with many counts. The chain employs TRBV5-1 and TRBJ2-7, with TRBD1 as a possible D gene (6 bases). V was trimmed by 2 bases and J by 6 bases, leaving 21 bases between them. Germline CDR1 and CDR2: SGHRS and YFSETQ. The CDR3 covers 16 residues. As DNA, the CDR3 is TGCGCCAGCAGCTTCACAGGGAGATCTTCTAGTGGCGAGCAGTACTTC. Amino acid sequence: CASSFTGRSSSGEQYF.

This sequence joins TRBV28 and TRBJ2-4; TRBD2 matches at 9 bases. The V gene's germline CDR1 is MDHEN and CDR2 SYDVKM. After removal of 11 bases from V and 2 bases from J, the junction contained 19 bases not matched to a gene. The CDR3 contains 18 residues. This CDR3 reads CAASGNPNQQLSKNIQYF. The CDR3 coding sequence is TGTGCCGCTAGCGGGAATCCTAACCAGCAACTATCCAAAAACATTCAGTACTTC.